Listed below are T cell receptor beta chains from one sample, sequenced in a study of T-cell memory formation after mild COVID-19. In TCRdb, the 5' RACE reads were re-called with MiXCR into one record per CDR3 protein. In the table there are 140,000 or so distinct CDR3 sequences, about 6.1% of which are singletons. Sample: PBMCs or a T cell subset sorted from them (not recorded which). These receptor sequences come from an adult woman who had mild COVID-19 (a few samples of this study predate the infection). Cell type and time point are not known. Both conserved end residues are part of each CDR3. Fields, in order: CDR3 length, J gene, D gene, V gene, clone size, CDR3 protein, CDR3 DNA. D genes are given only for firm matches. Clone size appears in some rows only: once, few, many, or a class for an expanded clone.

len: 13; j_gene: TRBJ2-7; d_gene: .; v_gene: TRBV6-5; abundance: .; CDR3aa: CASSYRVGYEQYF; CDR3nt: TGTGCCAGCAGTTACCGGGTCGGGTACGAGCAGTACTTC
len: 16; j_gene: TRBJ2-6; d_gene: TRBD1; v_gene: TRBV9; abundance: .; CDR3aa: CASSGMTGSGANVLTF; CDR3nt: TGTGCCAGCAGCGGGATGACAGGGTCCGGAGCCAACGTCCTGACTTTC
len: 16; j_gene: TRBJ2-2; d_gene: TRBD2; v_gene: TRBV5-6; abundance: many; CDR3aa: CASSFGLAGGTGELFF; CDR3nt: TGTGCCAGCAGCTTCGGCCTAGCGGGAGGCACCGGGGAGCTGTTTTTT
len: 14; j_gene: TRBJ2-1; d_gene: TRBD1; v_gene: TRBV24-1; abundance: .; CDR3aa: CATSDLRTGHEQFF; CDR3nt: TGTGCCACCAGTGATTTAAGGACAGGCCATGAGCAGTTCTTC
len: 13; j_gene: TRBJ1-1; d_gene: .; v_gene: TRBV3-1; abundance: few; CDR3aa: CASSQARATEAFF; CDR3nt: TGTGCCAGCAGCCAAGCAAGGGCGACTGAAGCTTTCTTT
len: 14; j_gene: TRBJ2-5; d_gene: .; v_gene: TRBV5-1; abundance: few; CDR3aa: CASSKGGSQETQYF; CDR3nt: TGCGCCAGCAGCAAGGGGGGGTCGCAAGAGACCCAGTACTTC
len: 15; j_gene: TRBJ2-7; d_gene: .; v_gene: TRBV29-1; abundance: many; CDR3aa: CSVSQPQGSSYEQYF; CDR3nt: TGCAGCGTTTCCCAGCCTCAGGGAAGCTCCTACGAGCAGTACTTC
len: 20; j_gene: TRBJ2-2; d_gene: TRBD1; v_gene: TRBV24-1; abundance: few; CDR3aa: CATSAPRAGQGSLNTGELFF; CDR3nt: TGTGCCACCAGTGCCCCGAGAGCGGGACAGGGGTCCTTGAACACCGGGGAGCTGTTTTTT
len: 16; j_gene: TRBJ1-5; d_gene: TRBD1; v_gene: TRBV18; abundance: few; CDR3aa: CASSSQRDRGNQPQHF; CDR3nt: TGTGCCAGCTCATCGCAAAGAGACAGGGGCAATCAGCCCCAGCATTTT
len: 17; j_gene: TRBJ2-5; d_gene: TRBD2; v_gene: TRBV2; abundance: .; CDR3aa: CASSEGTSGGIRETQYF; CDR3nt: TGTGCCAGCAGTGAAGGGACTAGCGGGGGAATAAGAGAGACCCAGTACTTC
len: 14; j_gene: TRBJ1-4; d_gene: .; v_gene: TRBV12-3/TRBV12-4; abundance: .; CDR3aa: CASSLAGPGEKLFF; CDR3nt: TGTGCCAGCAGTTTGGCGGGGCCTGGGGAAAAACTGTTTTTT
len: 13; j_gene: TRBJ2-7; d_gene: .; v_gene: TRBV5-1; abundance: many; CDR3aa: CASTGTNSYEQYF; CDR3nt: TGCGCCAGCACCGGGACAAATTCTTACGAGCAGTACTTC
len: 16; j_gene: TRBJ1-1; d_gene: .; v_gene: TRBV7-9; abundance: few; CDR3aa: CASSPPAGGVNTEAFF; CDR3nt: TGTGCCAGCAGCCCCCCGGCCGGGGGAGTGAACACTGAAGCTTTCTTT
len: 16; j_gene: TRBJ2-5; d_gene: .; v_gene: TRBV5-1; abundance: .; CDR3aa: CASSQGGTSIQETQYF; CDR3nt: TGCGCCAGCAGCCAGGGGGGGACTAGTATTCAAGAGACCCAGTACTTC
len: 14; j_gene: TRBJ1-4; d_gene: .; v_gene: TRBV12-3/TRBV12-4; abundance: .; CDR3aa: CASSITGPVGELFF; CDR3nt: TGTGCCAGCAGTATTACAGGTCCTGTGGGGGAACTGTTTTTT
len: 17; j_gene: TRBJ2-1; d_gene: TRBD2; v_gene: TRBV28; abundance: few; CDR3aa: CASSRLLLAGGPNEQFF; CDR3nt: TGTGCCAGCAGCCGTCTTTTGCTAGCGGGAGGGCCAAATGAGCAGTTCTTC
len: 12; j_gene: TRBJ2-3; d_gene: .; v_gene: TRBV11-1; abundance: .; CDR3aa: CASGSRSDTQYF; CDR3nt: TGTGCCAGCGGATCCCGTTCGGATACGCAGTATTTT
len: 14; j_gene: TRBJ2-1; d_gene: .; v_gene: TRBV4-3; abundance: medium-sized; CDR3aa: CASSQEYRADEQFF; CDR3nt: TGCGCCAGCAGCCAAGAGTACAGGGCGGACGAGCAGTTCTTC
len: 17; j_gene: TRBJ2-3; d_gene: .; v_gene: TRBV24-1; abundance: many; CDR3aa: CATSDSRTRPVADTQYF; CDR3nt: TGTGCCACCAGTGATTCCCGGACCAGGCCAGTGGCAGATACGCAGTATTTT
len: 16; j_gene: TRBJ1-4; d_gene: TRBD1; v_gene: TRBV4-2; abundance: few; CDR3aa: CASSQDPVTGGEKLFF; CDR3nt: TGTGCCAGCAGCCAAGATCCTGTCACAGGGGGAGAAAAACTGTTTTTT
len: 15; j_gene: TRBJ2-3; d_gene: .; v_gene: TRBV20-1; abundance: many; CDR3aa: CSARDEGTPTDTQYF; CDR3nt: TGCAGTGCTAGAGATGAGGGCACCCCCACAGATACGCAGTATTTT
len: 15; j_gene: TRBJ2-2; d_gene: .; v_gene: TRBV10-3; abundance: many; CDR3aa: CAISAKLENTGELFF; CDR3nt: TGTGCCATCAGTGCTAAACTGGAGAACACCGGGGAGCTGTTTTTT
len: 13; j_gene: TRBJ2-7; d_gene: .; v_gene: TRBV12-3/TRBV12-4; abundance: many; CDR3aa: CASSGGGVYEQYF; CDR3nt: TGTGCCAGCAGTGGGGGCGGGGTCTACGAGCAGTACTTC
len: 12; j_gene: TRBJ1-2; d_gene: .; v_gene: TRBV27; abundance: .; CDR3aa: CASSHRGHGYTF; CDR3nt: TGTGCCAGCAGTCACCGGGGGCATGGCTACACCTTC
len: 14; j_gene: TRBJ2-2; d_gene: .; v_gene: TRBV12-3/TRBV12-4; abundance: .; CDR3aa: CATALRGTGGELFF; CDR3nt: TGTGCCACCGCCCTCAGAGGGACGGGCGGGGAGCTGTTTTTT
len: 14; j_gene: TRBJ2-2; d_gene: .; v_gene: TRBV9; abundance: few; CDR3aa: CASSVATSGGELFF; CDR3nt: TGTGCCAGCAGCGTAGCTACGTCCGGGGGGGAGCTGTTTTTT
len: 13; j_gene: TRBJ2-5; d_gene: .; v_gene: TRBV12-3/TRBV12-4; abundance: many; CDR3aa: CASRANRGETQYF; CDR3nt: TGTGCCAGCAGAGCCAATCGAGGGGAGACCCAGTACTTC
len: 18; j_gene: TRBJ1-1; d_gene: .; v_gene: TRBV11-3; abundance: .; CDR3aa: CASSLVDGGRSMNTEAFF; CDR3nt: TGTGCCAGCAGCTTAGTCGATGGGGGGCGATCCATGAACACTGAAGCTTTCTTT
len: 16; j_gene: TRBJ2-7; d_gene: TRBD1; v_gene: TRBV20-1; abundance: many; CDR3aa: CSADRIGTGLIHEQYF; CDR3nt: TGCAGTGCCGATAGAATAGGGACAGGTTTAATCCACGAGCAGTACTTC